One T cell receptor (beta chain) is described in this entry. Its antigen is not yet known. No base quality information exists; no much larger clone differs at one position. The instrument was an Illumina HiSeq 1500. TCRdb reworked the public reads: Q25 trimming with fastp, MiXCR clone assembly, productive beta chains retained. Rows are unified per CDR3 protein, each entry keeping the most common DNA and genes. The sample includes fewer than 400,000 distinct CDR3 sequences, with 15% to 20% observed a single time. 7.5% to 9.5% of the sample is held by the ten biggest clonotypes. V loses 5 bases at its end and J loses 7 bases; junction bases beyond the gene matches: 10. CDR1 is given as MDHEN and CDR2 as SYDVKM, both from the germline V gene. Counted from cysteine to phenylalanine, this CDR3 has 15 amino acids. Of all the DNA, just the CDR3 is kept, 45 bases in frame from base 1. The data originate from a study of T cell repertoires in cytomegalovirus infection (dated by TCRdb to the late 2010s). Background for the entire study: Donor HLA type was relevant to the analysis, because carriage of CMV infection together with the matching HLA type was indicated by public TCR beta signatures.

Study-wide findings and limitations: In both this cohort and an independent cohort of 350 or so donors, the cumulative frequency of public TCR beta family members distinguished carriers of CMV infection plus the relevant HLA type. The ex vivo response was dominated by HLA-C-restricted CMV-specific TCR beta clonotypes, which also provided the single most frequent clonotype in two of eight donors.

Recombination joined TRBV28 with TRBJ1-5; 8 of the junction bases match TRBD1. Sequenced: PBMCs. This clonotype originated in a human donor in good health (CMV status not recorded). Some clones in this sample may be carry-over from other donors' samples. The sequenced DNA is TGTGCCAGCAGTCCCGGACAGGGTGTAAGGCAGCCCCAGCATTTT. Translated, this gives CASSPGQGVRQPQHF.